This T cell receptor (beta chain) was sequenced in a study of blood T cell repertoires in COVID-19. Study-level information: COVID-19 samples collected from the United States, Italy and Spain covered acute and convalescent phases.

As handled by the study authors: Amplification of reference gene primers provided the estimated nucleated cell counts. The method was immunoSEQ multiplex PCR; TCRdb's version includes in-frame clones alone and lacks a portion of them. The V and J calls and clone size are taken from that table; D and trimming were inferred from the DNA. The table includes fewer than 400,000 clones, 89% detected once. The CDR3 totals 19 residues. The junction had 8 bases not matched to a gene; V was cut back by 5 bases and J by 0 bases. Per germline, CDR1 MDHEN and CDR2 SYDVKM. The study recruited people aged about 18 to 95 years across 24 US areas. Cohorts were determined from participant-reported clinical history.

The rearrangement joins TRBV28 to TRBJ1-6; 12 bases match TRBD1. The sequenced sample was PBMCs or T cells enriched from blood (not recorded which). This sequence was found in a woman aged 30 to 39 who had recovered from COVID-19. In DNA form, the CDR3 reads TGTGCCAGCAGTCTAACCGGGACAGGGGGCGCCTCCTATAATTCACCCCTCCACTTT. It encodes CASSLTGTGGASYNSPLHF. Looking up the rest from reference TRBV28 and TRBJ1-6 gives the full variable domain: DVKVTQSSRYLVKRTGEKVFLECVQDMDHENMFWYRQDPGLGLRLIYFSYDVKMKEKGDIPEGYSVSREKKERFSLILESASTNQTSMYLCASSLTGTGGASYNSPLHFGNGTRLTVT.